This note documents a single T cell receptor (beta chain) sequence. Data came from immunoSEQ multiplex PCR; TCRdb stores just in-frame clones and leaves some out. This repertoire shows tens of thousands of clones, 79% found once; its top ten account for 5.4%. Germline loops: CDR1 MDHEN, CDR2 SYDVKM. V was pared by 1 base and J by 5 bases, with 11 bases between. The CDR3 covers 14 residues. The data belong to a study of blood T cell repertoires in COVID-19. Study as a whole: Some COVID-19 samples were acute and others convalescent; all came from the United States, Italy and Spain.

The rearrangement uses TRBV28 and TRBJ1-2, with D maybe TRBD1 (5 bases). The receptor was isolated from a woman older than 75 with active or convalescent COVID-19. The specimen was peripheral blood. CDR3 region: CASSLLGRRYGYTF. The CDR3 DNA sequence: TGTGCCAGCAGTTTATTGGGGCGCCGTTATGGCTACACCTTC.